This T cell receptor (beta chain) was documented in a study of naive and memory T cell subsets. The beta constant-region primer was an equimolar mix of two oligonucleotides covering TRBC1 and TRBC2. Ligated cDNA was amplified by four rounds of PCR with nested alpha and beta constant-region primers and SP2. Using its own MiXCR run on the UMI-ligation and nested PCR reads, TCRdb lists one record per CDR3 protein. The sample comprises tens of thousands of distinct CDR3 sequences, approximately 8.8% of which are singletons, and roughly 20% rests with the top ten. Separate alpha and beta amplification began at the second PCR step. This clonotype was seen ten or more times. This receptor was identified in a human donor in good health. Sequenced input: central memory CD8+ T cells from blood.

CDR3 loop: CASSLTSGGPDTQYF. The CDR3 DNA is TGTGCCAGCAGTCTAACTAGCGGGGGGCCAGATACGCAGTATTTT. The chain is built from TRBV6-5 and TRBJ2-3; 12 nucleotides match TRBD2. The trim removed 5 bases at V and 4 bases at J, leaving 4 bases unmatched. Looked up from germline, CDR1 is MNHEY and CDR2 is SVGAGI. The CDR3 is 15 residues long.